This TCR beta chain is from a study of T cell changes during pregnancy in multiple sclerosis. This CDR3 is 12 amino acids long. The germline CDR1 and CDR2 sequences are SNHLY and FYNNEI. Trimming removed 10 bases at V and 4 bases at J, with 13 bases between. Sequencing used immunoSEQ multiplex PCR; TCRdb keeps in-frame clones, though not all of them. The data contain 56,000 or so clones, just over 90% of them seen just once; the ten biggest clones take up approximately 2.3%. The receptor was derived from a female donor in good health, enrolled as a control in a pregnancy study. This chain connects TRBV2 to TRBJ1-2; no reliable D call. Sequenced here: peripheral blood, sampled in the first trimester of pregnancy. DNA for the CDR3: TGTGCCATCCGACGGAGGGTCTATGGCTACACCTTC. Protein: CAIRRRVYGYTF.